This T cell receptor beta chain originates from a study of blood T cell repertoires in COVID-19. Study in general: Samples representing acute and convalescent COVID-19 were sourced from the United States, Italy and Spain. Sources were T cells, B-cell-depleted T cells, or PBMCs; the material itself was cDNA or gDNA.

In the authors' workflow: Estimates of nucleated cell counts were drawn from the amplification of reference gene primers. Some clones are missing from TCRdb's copy, which holds only in-frame ones; the method was immunoSEQ multiplex PCR. D and trimming were read from the DNA, whereas the V and J calls and clone size are those reported in that table. Found here are fewer than 65,000 clones, 85% to 90% of them singletons; the top ten hold around 6%. The CDR3 is 14 residues long. Germline V gene lookup returns CDR1 SGHAT and CDR2 FQNNGV. The germline V and J ends were trimmed by 1 base and 7 bases, with 14 bases remaining between them.

This sequence was found in a man in his sixties with acute or convalescent COVID-19. The rearrangement links TRBV11-2 to TRBJ2-7, with TRBD2 as a possible D gene (5 bases). The sequenced sample consisted of peripheral blood. In DNA, the CDR3 is TGTGCCAGCAGCTTAGGGCCGGGGATGGGGGAGCAGTACTTC. Protein sequence: CASSLGPGMGEQYF.